Listed here are 26 T cell receptor beta chains from one sample, sequenced in a study of Ad26.COV2.S vaccination and SARS-CoV-2 variants (dated by TCRdb to about 2021). The treatment or condition label, read with the paper, signifies: roughly 20 received Ad26.COV2.S at low or high dose, single or two shots; 5 received placebo; per-sample allocation not given. Repertoires of vaccine and placebo recipients were sequenced from samples collected on day 63 after the first injection. To prepare the library, the immunoSEQ multiplex PCR assay was applied. The clones in this table, taken by TCRdb from immuneACCESS, are in-frame only. Not every clone is retained; where verified, under half of the shortfall comes from an unresolved V gene, and the cause of the rest is unknown. In this sample the table shows about 480,000 clones, roughly nine tenths of which occur a single time. The top ten clones comprise roughly 13% of the sample.

The material sequenced was peripheral blood, taken in a trial of Ad26.COV2.S vaccine versus placebo. The receptors stem from a person between 18 and 59 years old who received the Ad26.COV2.S COVID-19 vaccine or a placebo.

The V and J genes are TRBV5-1 and TRBJ2-7; no clear D. The V end lost 5 bases, the J end lost 0 bases, and 12 bases lay between the germline ends. The germline V gene encodes CDR1 SGHRS and CDR2 YFSETQ. This CDR3 is 14 amino acids long. The CDR3 here is CASSQRVSSYEQYF. CDR3 bases: TGCGCCAGCAGTCAAAGGGTGAGCTCCTACGAGCAGTACTTC.

V usage is TRBV11-2 and J usage is TRBJ2-7; D could derive from TRBD1 or TRBD2 (5 bases each). V was cut by 2 bases and J by 5 bases, with 22 bases left in between. Germline-derived CDR1 and CDR2 are SGHAT and FQNNGV. This CDR3 has 17 amino acids. The DNA of the CDR3 is TGTGCCAGCAGCTTAAGTACCCGGGGCCCGAGGTTAGACGAGCAGTACTTC. As protein: CASSLSTRGPRLDEQYF.

The chain combines TRBV18 with TRBJ2-2, with TRBD1 as a possible D gene (6 bases). The CDR3 contains 13 residues. Germline V gives CDR1 KGHSH, CDR2 LQKENI. Trimming pared 8 bases from V and 6 bases from J, leaving 13 bases between. This CDR3 reads CASTTGTPGELFF. CDR3 nucleotides: TGTGCCAGCACAACAGGGACCCCCGGGGAGCTGTTTTTT. The full variable domain, its missing parts supplied by reference TRBV18 and TRBJ2-2, is NAGVMQNPRHLVRRRGQEARLRCSPMKGHSHVYWYRQLPEEGLKFMVYLQKENIIDESGMPKERFSAEFPKEGPSILRIQQVVRGDSAAYFCASTTGTPGELFFGEGSRLTVL.

The chain carries TRBV11-1 and TRBJ2-7; D is unclear. This CDR3 is built from 13 residues. V was pared by 2 bases and J by 1 base, with 6 bases between. Germline V lookup: CDR1 SGHAT, CDR2 FQDESV (reference sequence). The CDR3 sequence is CASSLRMSYEQYF. The CDR3 nucleotides read TGTGCCAGCAGCTTACGAATGTCCTACGAGCAGTACTTC.

The V call is TRBV7-9, the J call TRBJ2-1; D call uncertain. Germline V gene sequence: CDR1 SEHNR, CDR2 FQNEAQ (reference sequence). The CDR3 runs 15 residues. Deletions cut 5 bases from V and 10 bases from J, with 21 bases between. CDR3 nucleotide sequence: TGTGCCAGCAGCCCGACCTTGTCCTACAATGAAGAGCAGTTCTTC. As protein: CASSPTLSYNEEQFF.

V usage is TRBV28 and J usage is TRBJ1-2; D remains ambiguous. The germline V and J ends were trimmed by 3 bases and 1 base, with 6 bases remaining between them. The CDR3 is 13 residues long. CDR1 MDHEN and CDR2 SYDVKM come from the germline V gene. The CDR3 region has the DNA TGTGCCAGCAGTTTGGTCCATAACTATGGCTACACCTTC. Protein product: CASSLVHNYGYTF.

The chain combines TRBV5-4 with TRBJ1-1; D unresolved. There are 15 residues in the CDR3. Trimming removed 4 bases from V and 1 base from J, with 14 bases in between. Germline CDR1 and CDR2: SGHNT and YYREEE (reference sequence). The CDR3 loop reads CASSPGWATNTEAFF. CDR3 DNA sequence: TGTGCCAGCAGCCCAGGCTGGGCGACGAACACTGAAGCTTTCTTT.

The CDR3 loop reads CASRAENTEAFF. The CDR3 coding sequence is TGTGCCAGCCGAGCAGAAAACACTGAAGCTTTCTTT. The chain joins TRBV7-9 to TRBJ1-1, with D hard to call. The V gene lost 8 bases and the J gene lost 2 bases, with 9 bases spanning the gap. CDR1 is SEHNR, CDR2 FQNEAQ, per germline (reference sequence). The CDR3 totals 12 residues.

The chain has TRBV30 and TRBJ2-7, with TRBD1 identical over 9 bases. The V gene end was trimmed by 0 bases and the J gene end by 2 bases; junction bases not matched to a gene: 8. The CDR3 extends over 16 amino acids. CDR1 and CDR2 from the germline V gene are GTSNPN and SVGIG (reference sequence). CDR3 nucleotides: TGTGCCTGGAGTGTACGTATTCGACAGGGGGCCTACGAGCAGTACTTC. Translating it yields CAWSVRIRQGAYEQYF. The full variable domain, with the rest looked up from reference TRBV30 and TRBJ2-7, is SQTIHQWPATLVQPVGSPLSLECTVEGTSNPNLYWYRQAAGRGLQLLFYSVGIGQISSEVPQNLSASRPQDRQFILSSKKLLLSDSGFYLCAWSVRIRQGAYEQYFGPGTRLTVT.

The chain couples TRBV7-6 to TRBJ2-2; no firm D call. Germline V CDR1 and CDR2: SGHVS, FNYEAQ. Between the trimmed V and J ends, which lost 5 bases and 8 bases, there was a span of 9 bases. The CDR3 totals 12 residues. The CDR3: CASSPVGGELFF. CDR3 nucleotides: TGTGCCAGCAGCCCGGTGGGAGGGGAGCTGTTTTTT.

The rearrangement uses TRBV9 and TRBJ2-3; D not certain. Trimming took off 5 bases at V and 3 bases at J, with 16 bases between the two ends. Germline CDR1 SGDLS, CDR2 YYNGEE. This CDR3 is 15 amino acids long. The CDR3 sequence is CASRNGAHPTDTQYF. CDR3 nucleotide sequence: TGTGCCAGCAGGAACGGAGCCCACCCAACAGATACGCAGTATTTT.

This chain's CDR3 is CASSIRGGTYGYTF. The CDR3 DNA reads as TGTGCCAGTAGTATCCGGGGGGGGACCTATGGCTACACCTTC. The chain carries TRBV19 and TRBJ1-2; tentatively, D is TRBD1 (5 bases). V was clipped by 3 bases and J by 4 bases, with 12 bases between them. From germline, CDR1 is LNHDA and CDR2 SQIVND (reference sequence). The CDR3 consists of 14 residues.

The gene calls are TRBV7-6 and TRBJ2-3, with 8 positions matching TRBD2. Germline CDR1 and CDR2: SGHVS and FNYEAQ. The CDR3 length is 16 residues. With V trimmed by 0 bases and J by 3 bases, 5 bases remained unmatched. In DNA, the CDR3 is TGTGCCAGCAGCTTAGCGGCGGGAGGTCGTACAGATACGCAGTATTTT. Protein product: CASSLAAGGRTDTQYF. Combining the CDR3 with reference TRBV7-6 and TRBJ2-3 gives the whole variable domain GAGVSQSPRYKVTKRGQDVALRCDPISGHVSLYWYRQALGQGPEFLTYFNYEAQQDKSGLPNDRFSAERPEGSISTLTIQRTEQRDSAMYRCASSLAAGGRTDTQYFGPGTRLTVL.

The V gene is TRBV6-1, the J gene TRBJ2-7; 10 bases agree with TRBD1. J was trimmed by 4 bases and V by 0 bases; bases with no gene match: 3. Germline V gene data show CDR1 as MNHNS and CDR2 as SASEGT. The CDR3 sequence is 15 residues long. DNA for the CDR3: TGTGCCAGCAGTGAAGCGTGGGGACAGGGGTACGAGCAGTACTTC. This translates into CASSEAWGQGYEQYF.

The chain couples TRBV30 to TRBJ1-1; perhaps TRBD1 as D (6 bases). Trimming stripped 8 bases from V and 11 bases from J, with 18 bases between. Germline V gene lookup returns CDR1 GTSNPN and CDR2 SVGIG (reference sequence). The CDR3 contains 11 residues. The CDR3 reads CAADYRVTAFF. The CDR3 DNA reads TGTGCCGCCGACTACAGGGTAACGGCTTTCTTT.

The genes are TRBV5-6 and TRBJ1-2; no clear D. Trimming shortened V by 2 bases and J by 7 bases, and 12 bases separated the two germline ends. There are 13 residues in the CDR3. The germline gives CDR1 SGHDT, CDR2 YYEEEE. CDR3 sequence (DNA): TGTGCCAGCAGCTTCGGGGAGTCGGCTGGCTACACCTTC. This codes for CASSFGESAGYTF.

The chain combines TRBV2 with TRBJ2-7; the match to TRBD2 covers 7 bases. Germline CDR1 and CDR2: SNHLY and FYNNEI. This CDR3 contains 14 residues. The V and J ends lost 7 bases and 7 bases, in that order; junction bases with no gene match: 13. In DNA, the CDR3 is TGTGCCAGCATCCCTACGGGAGCCGGGGGGGAGCAGTACTTC. The encoded protein is CASIPTGAGGEQYF.

V gene TRBV28 combines with J gene TRBJ1-2, with D hard to call. Germline CDR1 is MDHEN and CDR2 is SYDVKM. CDR3 length: 13 residues. V was shortened by 5 bases and J by 8 bases, with 15 bases between the two germline ends. CDR3 DNA sequence: TGTGCCAGCAGTCCACCCGGGGTCACCGGCTACACCTTC. Translating it yields CASSPPGVTGYTF.

This chain's CDR3 is CASSFGGSIFGSYNEQFF. For the CDR3, the DNA is TGTGCCAGCAGTTTTGGCGGGAGTATATTCGGTTCGTACAATGAGCAGTTCTTC. The chain couples TRBV28 to TRBJ2-1; 7 nucleotides match TRBD2. With 3 bases clipped from V and 4 bases from J, the junction kept 15 bases outside the gene matches. CDR3 size: 18 residues. Germline V CDR1 and CDR2: MDHEN, SYDVKM. The whole variable domain, filled in from reference TRBV28 and TRBJ2-1, reads DVKVTQSSRYLVKRTGEKVFLECVQDMDHENMFWYRQDPGLGLRLIYFSYDVKMKEKGDIPEGYSVSREKKERFSLILESASTNQTSMYLCASSFGGSIFGSYNEQFFGPGTRLTVL.

This clone was picked up one time. This chain joins TRBV4-3 and TRBJ2-6, with D possibly TRBD1 on 7 matching bases. V gave up 0 bases and J gave up 2 bases, with 17 bases separating them. Looked up from germline, CDR1 is LGHNA and CDR2 is YSLEER. This CDR3 spans 19 amino acids. As DNA, the CDR3 is TGCGCCAGCAGCCAAGATCTCAGGGGGAGGAGGACTGGGGCCAACGTCCTGACTTTC. It codes for CASSQDLRGRRTGANVLTF.

About this clone itself: A read error may account for a junction end that differs from germline. This chain uses TRBV4-3 with TRBJ2-2; D tentatively reads TRBD1 or TRBD2 (7 bases each). From germline, CDR1 is LGHNA and CDR2 YSLEER. This CDR3 is 13 amino acids long. The CDR3 spells CASSLDREGGLFF. The DNA for the CDR3 is TGCGCCAGCAGCCTCGACAGGGAGGGGGGGCTGTTTTTT.

The chain couples TRBV5-1 to TRBJ2-7; D is perhaps TRBD1 (5 bases). Germline V gene data show CDR1 as SGHRS and CDR2 as YFSETQ. This CDR3 contains 16 residues. Trimming took 1 base from V and 7 from J, leaving 21 bases between them. This CDR3 reads CASSLFETGPSREQYF. In DNA, the CDR3 is TGCGCCAGCAGCTTGTTCGAAACAGGACCATCCCGGGAGCAGTACTTC. Filled out from reference TRBV5-1 and TRBJ2-7, the complete variable domain reads KAGVTQTPRYLIKTRGQQVTLSCSPISGHRSVSWYQQTPGQGLQFLFEYFSETQRNKGNFPGRFSGRQFSNSRSEMNVSTLELGDSALYLCASSLFETGPSREQYFGPGTRLTVT.

CDR3 sequence: CASSQAVKGSYEQYF. CDR3 coding DNA: TGCGCCAGCAGCCAAGCGGTAAAGGGCTCCTACGAGCAGTACTTC. The chain joins TRBV4-3 to TRBJ2-7, with D uncertain. The CDR3 has 15 amino acids. Germline CDR1 and CDR2: LGHNA and YSLEER. Trimming left V 1 base short and J 0 bases short, with 10 bases between.

The rearrangement links TRBV19 to TRBJ1-1; D uncertain. Per the germline V gene, CDR1 is LNHDA and CDR2 is SQIVND (reference sequence). This CDR3 spans 17 amino acids. The V and J ends lost 7 bases and 5 bases respectively, with 26 bases between them. The CDR3 DNA follows: TGTGCCAGTAATCCCTCCCGGACCTTTAAATGGGAAACTGAAGCTTTCTTT. Its translation: CASNPSRTFKWETEAFF.

V usage is TRBV12-3 or TRBV12-4 and J usage is TRBJ1-5, with 7 bases aligning to TRBD1. The CDR3 has 12 amino acids. Losses at the gene ends were 8 bases for V and 5 bases for J; bases not matched to a gene: 3. CDR3 sequence reads: CASQGGDQPQHF. The CDR3 DNA reads as TGTGCCAGCCAGGGGGGGGATCAGCCCCAGCATTTT.

In this sample, this clone turned up once. The chain combines TRBV15 with TRBJ2-1; 7 bases line up with TRBD2. The CDR3 loop spans 17 amino acids. Germline loops: CDR1 LNHNV, CDR2 YYDKDF (reference sequence). The J segment lost 4 bases and the V segment lost 0 bases, leaving 9 bases of the junction unmatched. The CDR3 DNA follows: TGTGCCACCAGCAGAGATATTTGGAGAGCGGGATACAATGAGCAGTTCTTC. This sequence encodes CATSRDIWRAGYNEQFF.